The subject of this entry is one T cell receptor (beta chain). Blood sampling took place at baseline, cycle 4 day 1, and cycle 7 day 1. These data originate in a study of OX40 agonist ivuxolimab in advanced cancers. The wider study: Each patient was given ivuxolimab into a vein every 2 weeks, at 0.01 to 10 mg/kg.

This CDR3 comprises 19 residues. Germline-derived CDR1 and CDR2 are SGDLS and YYNGEE. The junction had 9 bases not matched to a gene; V was cut back by 3 bases and J by 0 bases. The data were produced by immunoSEQ multiplex PCR, yet TCRdb's version contains in-frame clones alone and is incomplete. The profile covers about 90,000 clones, with roughly 90% appearing a single time and 0.33% taken by the ten largest. This receptor was identified in an adult with an advanced solid tumor such as melanoma, head and neck, liver or kidney cancer. The chain combines TRBV9 with TRBJ2-1, with TRBD2 identical over 13 bases. Sequences were derived from CD4+ or CD8+ T cells sorted from blood, sampled in a trial of the OX40 agonist ivuxolimab. The CDR3 reads CASSAGLAGVGGSYNEQFF. For the CDR3, the DNA is TGTGCCAGCAGCGCCGGACTAGCGGGAGTCGGCGGCTCCTACAATGAGCAGTTCTTC.